The 18 T cell receptor beta chains below were found in one sample sequenced in a study of CD8+ T cells in alopecia areata. The treatment is: oral pan-JAK inhibitor, 5-10 mg twice daily. Extraction of RNA preceded its reverse transcription into cDNA, which served as the sequencing template. TCRdb keeps only in-frame clones here, not all; method: immunoSEQ multiplex PCR. This table holds roughly 120,000 clones, 50% to 55% found once. Sequenced here: CD4+ T cells sorted from blood, sampled at week 4, from a patient treated with tofacitinib. The receptors were sampled from a human donor with alopecia areata.

The gene calls are TRBV9 and TRBJ2-6; a possible D gene is TRBD1 (6 bases). V lost 0 bases to trimming and J lost 0 bases, with 10 bases between them. Germline V CDR1 and CDR2: SGDLS, YYNGEE. The CDR3 is 17 amino acids. CDR3 in amino acids: CASSVGGHPSGANVLTF. DNA of the CDR3: TGTGCCAGCAGCGTAGGGGGACACCCCTCTGGGGCCAACGTCCTGACTTTC.

V usage is TRBV30 and J usage is TRBJ2-3; maybe TRBD2 (5 bases). V lost 2 bases to trimming and J lost 4 bases, with 13 bases between them. The CDR3 covers 14 residues. Per the germline V gene, CDR1 is GTSNPN and CDR2 is SVGIG (reference sequence). The CDR3 DNA sequence: TGTGCCTGGAGTCGGCGGGCGCCCCCAGATACGCAGTATTTT. Translated: CAWSRRAPPDTQYF.

The rearrangement uses TRBV28 and TRBJ2-5, with D possibly TRBD2 on 6 matching bases. The CDR3 totals 16 residues. V was trimmed by 2 bases and J by 1 base, leaving 14 bases between them. CDR1 and CDR2 (germline): MDHEN, SYDVKM. CDR3 sequence reads: CASSLEIFGGQETQYF. DNA for the CDR3: TGTGCCAGCAGTTTAGAAATCTTCGGGGGCCAAGAGACCCAGTACTTC.

This clone was counted only a few times. The gene calls are TRBV30 and TRBJ1-3; D is unclear. The germline CDR1 and CDR2 sequences are GTSNPN and SVGIG (reference sequence). CDR3 length equals 13 residues. V gave up 8 bases and J gave up 0 bases, with 11 bases separating them. The CDR3 nucleotides are TGTGCCGGTTACAGCTACTCTGGAAACACCATATATTTT. Translating it yields CAGYSYSGNTIYF.

The V gene is TRBV7-3, the J gene TRBJ1-5, with unresolved D. The CDR3 consists of 14 residues. The germline V gene encodes CDR1 SGHTA and CDR2 FQGTGA. V was trimmed by 2 bases and J by 2 bases, leaving 7 bases between them. CDR3 in amino acids: CASSLPGRNQPQHF. As DNA, the CDR3 is TGTGCCAGCAGCTTACCGGGCCGCAATCAGCCCCAGCATTTT. Full variable domain (rest looked up from reference TRBV7-3 and TRBJ1-5): GAGVSQTPSNKVTEKGKYVELRCDPISGHTALYWYRQSLGQGPEFLIYFQGTGAADDSGLPNDRFFAVRPEGSVSTLKIQRTERGDSAVYLCASSLPGRNQPQHFGDGTRLSIL.

This clone was seen only a few times. The chain has TRBV30 and TRBJ1-5; TRBD1 matches at 9 bases. The trim removed 3 bases at V and 5 bases at J, leaving 5 bases unmatched. Germline assignment: CDR1 GTSNPN and CDR2 SVGIG (reference sequence). The CDR3 has 14 residues. The CDR3 DNA is TGTGCCTGGAGCAGGGGACAGGGTCATCAGCCCCAGCATTTT. This translates into CAWSRGQGHQPQHF. Using reference TRBV30 and TRBJ1-5 for the parts outside the CDR3, the full variable domain is SQTIHQWPATLVQPVGSPLSLECTVEGTSNPNLYWYRQAAGRGLQLLFYSVGIGQISSEVPQNLSASRPQDRQFILSSKKLLLSDSGFYLCAWSRGQGHQPQHFGDGTRLSIL.

The V and J genes are TRBV9 and TRBJ2-7; D is ambiguous. The germline V gene has CDR1 SGDLS and CDR2 YYNGEE. The CDR3 runs to 15 residues. V was shortened by 0 bases and J by 0 bases, with 10 bases between the two germline ends. The CDR3 nucleotides read TGTGCCAGCAGCGTAGAGGCTGGGGACTCCTACGAGCAGTACTTC. It encodes CASSVEAGDSYEQYF.

This chain links TRBV5-1 with TRBJ2-1; 8 bases are shared with TRBD1. The CDR3 loop spans 15 amino acids. Trimming at V came to 4 bases and at J to 7 bases, leaving 10 bases not matched to a gene. Germline loops: CDR1 SGHRS, CDR2 YFSETQ. Here the CDR3 DNA reads TGCGCCAGCAGCGACGGGACAGGCCCGGTGAATGAGCAGTTCTTC. Translated, it gives CASSDGTGPVNEQFF.

The chain employs TRBV30 and TRBJ2-7; TRBD1 matches 9 bases. Germline assignment: CDR1 GTSNPN and CDR2 SVGIG (reference sequence). The junction had 9 bases not matched to a gene; V was cut back by 7 bases and J by 2 bases. This CDR3 contains 14 residues. DNA of the CDR3: TGTGCCTTGCACCCGGGACAGGGCCCCTACGAGCAGTACTTC. Translating gives CALHPGQGPYEQYF.

V gene TRBV29-1 combines with J gene TRBJ2-1; 11 nucleotides align to TRBD1. The germline V gene has CDR1 SQVTM and CDR2 ANQGSEA. The CDR3 loop spans 14 amino acids. Trimming removed 7 bases from V and 9 bases from J; junction bases left unmatched: 11. CDR3 nucleotide sequence: TGCAGCGCAGTCTGGGGACAGGGGGTAGGTGAGCAGTTCTTC. Its translation is CSAVWGQGVGEQFF.

J is TRBJ1-5 and V is TRBV6-5, with D unclear. The CDR3 sequence is 15 residues long. Trimming removed 0 bases at V and 4 bases at J, with 10 bases between. The germline V gene has CDR1 MNHEY and CDR2 SVGAGI. This CDR3 is CASSYSGLGNQPQHF. The CDR3 DNA reads TGTGCCAGCAGTTACTCGGGTTTAGGGAATCAGCCCCAGCATTTT.

V is TRBV5-1 and J is TRBJ2-7; 9 bases map to TRBD1. Per the germline V gene, CDR1 is SGHRS and CDR2 is YFSETQ. After removal of 4 bases from V and 6 bases from J, the junction contained 5 bases not matched to a gene. The CDR3 sequence is 13 residues long. This CDR3 is CASSEGQGGEQYF. CDR3 nucleotides: TGCGCCAGCAGCGAGGGACAGGGTGGCGAGCAGTACTTC.

The chain has TRBV6-1 and TRBJ1-4, with TRBD1 matching over 10 bases. Germline loops: CDR1 MNHNS, CDR2 SASEGT. V was pared by 6 bases and J by 8 bases, with 6 bases of the junction left unmatched. This CDR3 is 14 amino acids long. Here the CDR3 reads CASSWGQGSEKLFF. The CDR3 DNA is TGTGCCAGCAGCTGGGGACAGGGGAGCGAAAAACTGTTTTTT.

The genes are TRBV30 and TRBJ2-2, with no clear D. Germline-derived CDR1 and CDR2 are GTSNPN and SVGIG (reference sequence). This CDR3 has 12 amino acids. V was shortened by 6 bases and J by 0 bases, with 5 bases between the two germline ends. CDR3 in DNA: TGTGCCTGCCGATCGAACACCGGGGAGCTGTTTTTT. Protein: CACRSNTGELFF.

This clone is a singleton in its sample. V is TRBV7-2 and J is TRBJ1-1; D perhaps matches TRBD1 (5 bases). The V and J ends lost 5 bases and 8 bases respectively, with 15 bases between them. Germline CDR1 is SGHTA and CDR2 is FQGNSA. The CDR3 sequence is 13 residues long. The CDR3 sequence: CASSKGTPREAFF. In DNA, the CDR3 is TGTGCCAGCAGCAAGGGGACTCCTCGGGAAGCTTTCTTT.

This clone was seen a few times. The CDR3 here is CSVRTSAAYEQYF. The CDR3, as DNA: TGCAGCGTCCGGACTAGCGCGGCCTACGAGCAGTACTTC. The V call is TRBV29-1, the J call TRBJ2-7; 9 positions agree with TRBD2. The CDR3 spans 13 residues. V shed 6 bases, J shed 2 bases, and the junction held 5 bases outside the gene matches. The germline V gene encodes CDR1 SQVTM and CDR2 ANQGSEA.

A few counts support this clone. This rearrangement joins TRBV4-1 to TRBJ2-1, with D possibly being TRBD2 (6 bases). CDR3 length: 17 amino acids. The germline V gene has CDR1 MGHRA and CDR2 YSYEKL. V was clipped by 0 bases and J by 0 bases, with 12 bases between them. CDR3 sequence (DNA): TGCGCCAGCAGCCAAGATCGGCGGGAAAGCTCCTACAATGAGCAGTTCTTC. Its translation: CASSQDRRESSYNEQFF.

The chain couples TRBV29-1 to TRBJ2-1; D not resolved. The germline V gene encodes CDR1 SQVTM and CDR2 ANQGSEA. This CDR3 has 15 residues. The ends were cut back, 0 bases at V and 3 bases at J, with 12 bases in the middle. In DNA form, the CDR3 reads TGCAGCGTTGAAGACGACGGAATTATCTACAATGAGCAGTTCTTC. It specifies CSVEDDGIIYNEQFF.